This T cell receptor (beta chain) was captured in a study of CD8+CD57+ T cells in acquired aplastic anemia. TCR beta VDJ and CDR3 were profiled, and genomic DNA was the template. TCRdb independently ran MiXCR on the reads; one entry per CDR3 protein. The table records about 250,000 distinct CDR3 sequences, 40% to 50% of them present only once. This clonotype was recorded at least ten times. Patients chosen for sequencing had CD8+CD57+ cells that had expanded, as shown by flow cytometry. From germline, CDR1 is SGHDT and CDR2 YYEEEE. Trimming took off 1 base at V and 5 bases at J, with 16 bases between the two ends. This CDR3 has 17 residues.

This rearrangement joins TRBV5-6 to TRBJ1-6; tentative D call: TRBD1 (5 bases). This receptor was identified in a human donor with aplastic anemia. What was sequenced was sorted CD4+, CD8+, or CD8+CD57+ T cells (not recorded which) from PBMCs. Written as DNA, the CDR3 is TGTGCCAGCAGCTTGTCTCCGGGGCAGTTGAATAATTCACCCCTCCACTTT. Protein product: CASSLSPGQLNNSPLHF.